The next 19 T cell receptor beta chains were all read from a single sample in a study of esophageal squamous cell carcinoma under preoperative chemotherapy. TCRdb fed the PCR reads into MiXCR, producing one record per CDR3 protein. There are some 30,000 distinct CDR3 sequences in the sample; under 60% occur only once, and roughly 20% lies in the top ten. This sample's time point: after preoperative PTX-NDP chemotherapy. This specimen was collected from a patient given preoperative chemotherapy. These receptors came from a human donor with esophageal squamous cell carcinoma. The donor label of this sample is uncertain.

This chain connects TRBV15 to TRBJ2-1; D remains unclear. The J call may not be correct, given that the DNA end is closer to TRBJ2-5. This CDR3 region has 12 residues. The V gene's germline CDR1 is LNHNV and CDR2 YYDKDF (reference sequence). The DNA of the CDR3 is TGTGCCACCAGCAGCCTGGGCGAGACCCAGTACTTC. Translation gives CATSSLGETQYF.

Of note for this clonotype: A read error may produce the germline difference seen at one junction end. The chain links TRBV7-2 to TRBJ2-5; D might be TRBD1 or TRBD2, each matching 6 bases. CDR3 size: 18 residues. Germline loops: CDR1 SGHTA, CDR2 FQGNSA. The CDR3 DNA sequence: TGTGCCAGCAGCTTAGGGCGACCCGGGGGCCGTGCCCAAAAGACTCAGTACTTC. It is translated as CASSLGRPGGRAQKTQYF.

Remarks on this clonotype: At one end, the junction sequence differs from germline, possibly due to a read error. This sequence joins TRBV7-2 and TRBJ2-4; tentatively, D is TRBD1 or TRBD2 (5 bases each). The CDR3 extends over 15 amino acids. The germline CDR1 and CDR2 sequences are SGHTA and FQGNSA. The chain's CDR3 is CSSSSGLWAKNTQYF. CDR3 nucleotide sequence: TGTTCCAGCAGCTCGGGGCTGTGGGCCAAAAACACGCAGTACTTC.

With respect to this clonotype: An end of the junction differs from the germline gene, which may be a read error. The rearrangement links TRBV7-8 to TRBJ2-3, with 8 nucleotides matching TRBD2. The CDR3 loop spans 16 amino acids. Germline lookup yields CDR1 SGHVS and CDR2 FQNEAQ. The CDR3 is CASSVAGRSAGDTQYF. As DNA, the CDR3 is TGTGCCAGCAGCGTAGCGGGGCGGTCAGCGGGAGACACGCAGTATTTC.

This rearrangement joins TRBV30 to TRBJ2-1; D uncertain. CDR1 is GTSNPN and CDR2 is SVGIG in the germline V gene (reference sequence). V lost 5 bases and J 7 bases, leaving 18 bases between the germline ends. This CDR3 is built from 14 residues. The CDR3 coding sequence is TGTGCCTGGGTGGAACTTACATCGACGAATGAGCAGTTCTTC. This sequence encodes CAWVELTSTNEQFF.

The rearrangement uses TRBV11-3 and TRBJ1-1; D is possibly TRBD1 (6 bases). This CDR3 is 15 amino acids long. Germline CDR1 SGHNT, CDR2 YENEEA. V gave up 2 bases and J gave up 13 bases, with 23 bases separating them. The CDR3 region has the DNA TGTGCCAGCAGCTTACGACCGGGCCGACAGGAAAGCGGTTTCTTT. The encoded protein is CASSLRPGRQESGFF.

The V call is TRBV11-3, the J call TRBJ2-1; D may match TRBD1 or TRBD2 (5 bases each). Germline values: CDR1 SGHNT, CDR2 YENEEA. Trimming shortened V by 2 bases and J by 0 bases, and 8 bases separated the two germline ends. This CDR3 region has 15 residues. CDR3 DNA: TGTGCCAGCAGCTTACATGGGGGCTCCTACAATGAGCAGTTCTTC. Amino acid sequence: CASSLHGGSYNEQFF.

As to this clonotype: One end of the junction varies from germline; a read error may be responsible. The rearrangement uses TRBV7-9 and TRBJ2-3; D is perhaps TRBD1 (6 bases). The CDR3 contains 15 residues. Germline V gene sequence: CDR1 SEHNR, CDR2 FQNEAQ (reference sequence). The CDR3 DNA follows: TGTTCCAGCAGCTTAGGGACATGGACCAAAGATACGCAGTACTTT. Translating it yields CSSSLGTWTKDTQYF.

This clonotype was counted ten times or more. The chain links TRBV5-1 to TRBJ2-3, with 12 bases identical to TRBD1. This CDR3 region has 16 residues. Germline-derived CDR1 and CDR2 are SGHRS and YFSETQ. V gave up 5 bases and J gave up 4 bases; unmatched junction bases: 8. The CDR3 loop reads CASRRSGTGGADTQYF. The CDR3, as DNA: TGCGCCAGCAGACGTTCAGGGACAGGGGGCGCAGATACGCAGTATTTT.

This clonotype occurred a few times. CDR3 region: CASSHQMGETQYF. The CDR3 coding sequence is TGTGCCAGCAGCCACCAAATGGGAGAGACCCAGTACTTC. This sequence joins TRBV3-1 and TRBJ2-5, with unresolved D. The germline CDR1 and CDR2 sequences are LGHDT and YNNKEL (reference sequence). The CDR3 is 13 residues long. V lost 3 bases to trimming and J lost 4 bases, with 9 bases between them.

This rearrangement joins TRBV7-3 to TRBJ2-3, with a weak D call TRBD1 (6 bases). Germline assignment: CDR1 SGHTA and CDR2 FQGTGA. The CDR3 contains 13 residues. V was clipped by 4 bases and J by 11 bases, with 16 bases between them. CDR3 coding DNA: TGTGCCAGCAGCTCGGACAGCGCCGATGAGCAGTATTTT. The encoded protein is CASSSDSADEQYF.

V usage is TRBV19 and J usage is TRBJ2-7, with D perhaps matching TRBD1 (6 bases). The CDR3 runs 12 residues. From germline, CDR1 is LNHDA and CDR2 SQIVND (reference sequence). V dropped 7 bases and J dropped 3 bases, with 10 bases sitting between them. Written as DNA, the CDR3 is TGTGCCAGTACTGGGACACACTACGAGCAGTACTTC. This codes for CASTGTHYEQYF.

The genes are TRBV6-5 and TRBJ2-1, with D unresolved. The DNA end is more similar to TRBJ2-5, so the J call may be wrong. Germline CDR1 reads MNHEY; CDR2 reads SVGAGI. The CDR3 spans 15 residues. For the CDR3, the DNA is TGTGCCAGCAGTTACTCGACGGCCGGACAAGAGACCCAGTACTTC. Protein sequence: CASSYSTAGQETQYF.

To note about this clonotype: One end of the junction is discordant with germline, which a read error may explain. The rearrangement joins TRBV7-2 to TRBJ2-5; possible D gene TRBD2, 5 bases. The germline CDR1 and CDR2 sequences are SGHTA and FQGNSA. CDR3 size: 14 residues. DNA of the CDR3: TGTGCCGGCAGCGGAGGCCGTAGCCAAGAGACCCAGTATTTC. As protein: CAGSGGRSQETQYF.

This clonotype was counted ten times or more. This may be a read error: a much more frequent sequence differs by one nucleotide. The chain joins TRBV7-6 to TRBJ2-5, with 10 bases identical to TRBD1. With 10 bases clipped from V and 11 bases from J, the junction kept 19 bases outside the gene matches. CDR1 is SGHVS, CDR2 FNYEAQ, per germline. The CDR3 runs 15 residues. CDR3 amino acids: CATNDRGQNYNEQYF. The CDR3 DNA is TGTGCCACCAACGACAGGGGGCAGAACTACAATGAGCAGTACTTC.

The V call is TRBV7-2, the J call TRBJ2-5, with a weak D call TRBD2 (6 bases). Deletions cut 5 bases from V and 9 bases from J, with 16 bases between. This CDR3 has 13 amino acids. The germline CDR1 and CDR2 sequences are SGHTA and FQGNSA. This CDR3 reads CASSLRDWGAQYF. The CDR3, as DNA: TGTGCCAGCAGCCTCCGGGACTGGGGGGCCCAGTACTTC.

This clonotype was seen only a few times. V usage is TRBV5-5 and J usage is TRBJ1-2; no clear D gene. Germline CDR1 is SGHKS and CDR2 is YYEKEE (reference sequence). The V gene lost 1 base and the J gene lost 5 bases, with 9 bases spanning the gap. This CDR3 spans 13 amino acids. CDR3 sequence: CASSLSTDYGYTF. CDR3 coding DNA: TGTGCCAGCAGCTTGAGCACAGATTATGGCTACACCTTC. The complete variable domain, with remaining parts taken from reference TRBV5-5 and TRBJ1-2, reads DAGVTQSPTHLIKTRGQQVTLRCSPISGHKSVSWYQQVLGQGPQFIFQYYEKEERGRGNFPDRFSARQFPNYSSELNVNALLLGDSALYLCASSLSTDYGYTFGSGTRLTVV.

Points on this clonotype: A junction end diverges from the germline sequence, so it may reflect a read error. This chain joins TRBV7-8 and TRBJ2-2, with D maybe TRBD2 (5 bases). This CDR3 is built from 12 residues. Germline V gives CDR1 SGHVS, CDR2 FQNEAQ. For the CDR3, the DNA is TGTGCCAGCAGCGTAGAAGCTGGGGAGCAGTTTTTC. This sequence encodes CASSVEAGEQFF. The full variable domain, rest sourced from reference TRBV7-8 and TRBJ2-2, is GAGVSQSPRYKVAKRGQDVALRCDPISGHVSLFWYQQALGQGPEFLTYFQNEAQLDKSGLPSDRFFAERPEGSVSTLKIQRTQQEDSAVYLCASSVEAGEQFFGEGSRLTVL.

V and J are TRBV7-7 and TRBJ2-1; D is ambiguous. V was pared by 5 bases and J by 0 bases, with 11 bases between. Germline V gene sequence: CDR1 SSHAT, CDR2 FNYEAQ (reference sequence). The CDR3 has 15 residues. The CDR3 is CASSPGPSSYNEQFF. In DNA form, the CDR3 reads TGTGCCAGCAGCCCGGGCCCTAGCTCCTACAATGAGCAGTTCTTC.